The entry below gives a single T cell receptor (beta chain) sequence along with its context. The antigen remains unidentified. It was with 60 Vbeta and 13 Jbeta primers that the PCR ran. Here immunoSEQ multiplex PCR was the method, and the copy in TCRdb shows in-frame clones only, minus some. The profile covers approximately 130,000 clones, with around nine tenths appearing a single time and around 5.5% taken by the ten largest. This CDR3 region has 16 residues. The V gene lost 4 bases and the J gene lost 1 base, with 15 bases spanning the gap. Per germline, CDR1 SGDLS and CDR2 YYNGEE. The data stem from a study of cytomegalovirus exposure and HLA in healthy donors. Study-wide findings and caveats: Several top significant clusters appeared, in a later analysis, to be linked to common viral pathogens. Most TCR beta V segments were productive about 87% or about 30% of the time in an earlier analysis. Among the CMV-associated chains, three were confirmed in vitro as specific for CMV antigens.

Although they were nominally healthy when sampled, donors likely had unrecorded immune exposures. Input material: PBMCs. This sequence was found in a woman aged 30 to 39 in good health and CMV-seronegative. This rearrangement joins TRBV9 to TRBJ2-1, with D possibly TRBD2 on 6 matching bases. CDR3 coding DNA: TGTGCCAGCAGCCCCCGACTGAGCGGGTCCTACAATGAGCAGTTCTTC. It encodes CASSPRLSGSYNEQFF.